This T cell receptor (beta chain) came from a study of glioma-infiltrating T cells after dendritic cell vaccination. Study outcomes and limitations: Higher pretreatment TIL content predicted longer progression-free time and survival. Survival was not directly related to TCR clonality in these patients.

The length of the CDR3 is 17 residues. Unmatched junction bases numbered 13, after V lost 3 bases and J lost 4 bases. CDR1 and CDR2 from the germline V gene are SGHRS and YFSETQ. Concerning this clone: The antigen remains unidentified.

The primer mix had 60 V beta and 13 J beta primers. This table comes from immunoSEQ multiplex PCR, and its TCRdb copy is limited to in-frame clones, with some not included. The data contain roughly 83,000 clones, 86% of them singletons. The chain joins TRBV5-1 to TRBJ1-3; TRBD1 agrees at 7 bases. Sequencing used blood, obtained before dendritic cell vaccination. This TCR was recovered from a human donor with glioblastoma. CDR3 sequence: CASSSDHLRTGGNTIYF. The CDR3 DNA reads TGCGCCAGCAGCTCCGACCACCTGAGGACAGGAGGAAACACCATATATTTT.